The subject of this entry is one T cell receptor beta chain. Its antigen is undetermined. Germline V lookup: CDR1 SGHRS, CDR2 YFSETQ. There are 17 residues in the CDR3. The J segment lost 4 bases and the V segment lost 4 bases, leaving 7 bases of the junction unmatched. This record belongs to a study of OX40 agonist ivuxolimab in advanced cancers. Study-level information: Patients with prior anti-PD-1, anti-PD-L1 or anti-CTLA-4 therapy were eligible; less than 50% had some. The study, taken as a whole, reports: At 0.1 to 3.0 mg/kg and by week 6, clonal expansion occurred in CD4+ and CD8+ blood T cells. The mean number of expanded clones was higher in CD8+ T cells than in CD4+.

Measured with immunoSEQ multiplex PCR; TCRdb has only the in-frame clones, and not every one. This table has about 72,000 clones, about 90% appearing once. The source was CD4+ or CD8+ T cells sorted from blood, collected in a trial of the OX40 agonist ivuxolimab. This TCR came from an adult with an advanced solid tumor such as melanoma, head and neck, liver or kidney cancer. The chain has TRBV5-1 and TRBJ2-2; the match to TRBD2 covers 13 bases. CDR3 sequence reads: CASSVTSGRGGTGELFF. In DNA, the CDR3 is TGCGCCAGCAGCGTCACTAGCGGGAGGGGTGGCACCGGGGAGCTGTTTTTT.